The following is a T cell receptor (beta chain) sequence with its context. Its antigen remains unidentified. The data were taken from a study of blood T cells in healthy people across ages. Whole-study context: About one barcoded beta molecule per two T cells was the capture yield of template switching. Whole-study findings and limits: Per million T cells, TCR beta diversity dropped about linearly as age rose.

A second PCR of 7 to 11 cycles used a sample-barcoded 5' primer and a J-beta primer mix. One entry per CDR3 protein, called by TCRdb with MiXCR from the 5' RACE reads. The sample lists 380,000 or so distinct CDR3 sequences, approximately 52% occurring once. The sequencing input was blood. This clonotype originated in a man in his fifties or sixties in good health.

In DNA form, the CDR3 reads TGTGCCAGCAGTTACAGGGACAGGGGAGGGGAGACCCAGTACTTC. Its translation: CASSYRDRGGETQYF. The gene calls are TRBV6-6 and TRBJ2-7; TRBD1 matches at 10 bases. The DNA matches TRBJ2-5 better at its end, which makes the J call doubtful. CDR3 length: 15 amino acids. The germline V gene has CDR1 MNHNY and CDR2 SVGAGI (reference sequence).